This is a list of T cell receptor beta chains from one sample in a study of blood T cell repertoires in COVID-19. The protocol was immunoSEQ multiplex PCR, while the TCRdb copy is restricted to in-frame clones and leaves out a portion. The table has about 210,000 clones, 89% seen once. Sample: peripheral blood. Source of these receptors: a middle-aged woman with acute or convalescent COVID-19. Each CDR3 is given with its conserved first and last residue. D genes are given only for firm matches.

TRBJ1-2	TRBV5-1	.	CASSLGDRGYTF
TRBJ2-1	TRBV10-2	.	CASSDGDGGQFF
TRBJ1-2	TRBV6-1	.	CASSDPESLFDTF
TRBJ1-2	TRBV30	TRBD1	CAGKFGTGPAGYGYTF
TRBJ2-3	TRBV7-2	.	CASSSREGRGDTQYF
TRBJ1-1	TRBV27	.	CASSLSGRGNTEAFF
TRBJ1-2	TRBV24-1	.	CATSGLRGNGYTF
TRBJ1-6	TRBV5-1	.	CASSLGQGNSPLHF
TRBJ1-2	TRBV5-4	TRBD1	CASSSGQEYGYTF
TRBJ2-1	TRBV2	.	CASSPEYEQFF
TRBJ1-1	TRBV7-6	TRBD1	CASSLMTGVDVEAFF
TRBJ2-1	TRBV7-2	.	CASSLQPRNEQFF
TRBJ2-1	TRBV27	TRBD2	CASSLYQLAGAYNEQFF
TRBJ2-1	TRBV5-6	.	CASSLAGFEQFF
TRBJ1-2	TRBV25-1	.	CASSDDGANYGYTF
TRBJ1-4	TRBV27	.	CASSLFSPRLATNEKLFF
TRBJ2-1	TRBV3-1/TRBV3-2	TRBD2	CASSPIAGGPNEQFF
TRBJ1-2	TRBV9	TRBD1	CASSPSGTDYGYTF
TRBJ1-2	TRBV7-8	.	CASSLGPSQGRVGQYGYTF
TRBJ2-1	TRBV4-2	TRBD2	CASSQGSTSGGLYNEQFF
TRBJ2-5	TRBV7-8	.	CASTVQAGSQETQYF
TRBJ2-5	TRBV7-7	TRBD1	CASSPTGETQYF
TRBJ1-1	TRBV2	.	CASSEALLEAFF
TRBJ1-1	TRBV9	TRBD1	CASSSRDRGRSGEAFF
TRBJ2-5	TRBV7-8	.	CASSSRGGSRETQYF
TRBJ1-1	TRBV18	.	CASSPAVAPNTEAFF
TRBJ2-2	TRBV9	TRBD2	CASSNSGVTGELFF
TRBJ2-5	TRBV5-6	.	CASSLEARAETQYF
TRBJ2-3	TRBV9	TRBD1	CASSSGGAILTDTQYF
TRBJ1-2	TRBV11-2	TRBD1	CASSLGTGNYGYTF
TRBJ1-2	TRBV5-5	.	CASSLAIEANYGYTF